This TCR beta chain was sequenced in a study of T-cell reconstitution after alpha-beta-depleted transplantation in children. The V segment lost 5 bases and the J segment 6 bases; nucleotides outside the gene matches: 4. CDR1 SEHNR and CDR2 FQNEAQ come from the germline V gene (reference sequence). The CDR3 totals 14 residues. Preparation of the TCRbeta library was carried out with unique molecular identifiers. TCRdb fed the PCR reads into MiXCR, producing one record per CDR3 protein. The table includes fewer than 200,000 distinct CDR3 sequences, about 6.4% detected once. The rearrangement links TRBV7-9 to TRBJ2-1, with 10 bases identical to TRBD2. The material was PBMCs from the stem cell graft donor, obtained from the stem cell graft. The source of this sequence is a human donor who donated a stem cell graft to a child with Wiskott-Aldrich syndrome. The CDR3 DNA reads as TGTGCCAGCAGCGCCCGACTAGCGGGCAATGAGCAGTTCTTC. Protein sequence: CASSARLAGNEQFF.